A single sample is the source of the 13 T cell receptor beta chains below, sequenced in a study of shared clonotypes between healthy human individuals. Clones were read by immunoSEQ multiplex PCR, and TCRdb kept only the in-frame ones, dropping some. The sample includes 630,000 or so clones, roughly 98% of them seen just once. CD45RO-negative, CCR7-positively selected cells formed the naive CD8 fraction, excluding terminally differentiated effector memory CD45RA+ cells. The sequenced sample was naive CD8+ T cells sorted from blood. Receptors originate from a man between 25 and 39 years old in good health.

V is TRBV29-1 and J is TRBJ2-7, with TRBD1 as a possible D gene (5 bases). CDR3 length: 13 residues. Per germline, CDR1 SQVTM and CDR2 ANQGSEA. The germline V and J ends were trimmed by 2 bases and 3 bases, with 11 bases remaining between them. DNA for the CDR3: TGCAGCGTTGAAACGACAGAGCGCTACGAGCAGTACTTC. Translation: CSVETTERYEQYF.

This chain connects TRBV11-2 to TRBJ1-2; TRBD1 matches 8 bases. This CDR3 has 16 residues. J lost 4 bases, V lost 3 bases, and 10 bases had no gene match. In germline, CDR1 is SGHAT, CDR2 FQNNGV. The CDR3, as DNA: TGTGCCAGCAGCTTCAGCCGGTGGGACAGGAGCTATGGCTACACCTTC. It encodes CASSFSRWDRSYGYTF.

This rearrangement joins TRBV27 to TRBJ1-4, with 8 bases fitting TRBD1. The V and J ends lost 5 bases and 7 bases, in that order; junction bases with no gene match: 3. This CDR3 contains 13 residues. The germline gives CDR1 MNHEY, CDR2 SMNVEV (reference sequence). For the CDR3, the DNA is TGTGCCAGCAGTAGCCAGGGGGCTGAAAAACTGTTTTTT. Protein sequence: CASSSQGAEKLFF. Looking up the rest from reference TRBV27 and TRBJ1-4 gives the full variable domain: EAQVTQNPRYLITVTGKKLTVTCSQNMNHEYMSWYRQDPGLGLRQIYYSMNVEVTDKGDVPEGYKVSRKEKRNFPLILESPSPNQTSLYFCASSSQGAEKLFFGSGTQLSVL.

The chain is built from TRBV15 and TRBJ2-7, with 9 bases aligning to TRBD2. Germline lookup yields CDR1 LNHNV and CDR2 YYDKDF (reference sequence). The V segment lost 0 bases and the J segment 5 bases; nucleotides outside the gene matches: 8. This CDR3 has 16 amino acids. This CDR3 is CATSRDRTSGYDEQYF. The DNA of the CDR3 is TGTGCCACCAGCAGAGATCGAACTAGCGGGTACGACGAGCAGTACTTC. Supplemented by reference TRBV15 and TRBJ2-7, the full variable domain reads DAMVIQNPRYQVTQFGKPVTLSCSQTLNHNVMYWYQQKSSQAPKLLFHYYDKDFNNEADTPDNFQSRRPNTSFCFLDIRSPGLGDTAMYLCATSRDRTSGYDEQYFGPGTRLTVT.

V and J are TRBV4-3 and TRBJ2-7; D may correspond to TRBD1 or TRBD2 (6 bases each). The germline gives CDR1 LGHNA, CDR2 YSLEER. CDR3 length: 15 residues. The V end lost 4 bases, the J end lost 3 bases, and 16 bases lay between the germline ends. The CDR3 protein is CASSPDGGPYYEQYF. The CDR3, as DNA: TGCGCCAGCAGCCCCGATGGGGGGCCATACTACGAGCAGTACTTC.

This clone was picked up one time. The chain has TRBV29-1 and TRBJ2-7; 8 bases agree with TRBD1. The ends lost 6 bases at V and 1 base at J; junction bases unmatched: 11. Per germline, CDR1 SQVTM and CDR2 ANQGSEA. This CDR3 comprises 15 residues. The CDR3 DNA reads TGCAGCGTGGGTAGACAGGGGCGATGGTCCTACGAGCAGTACTTC. Translation gives CSVGRQGRWSYEQYF.

Regarding this clone: This sample also contains other DNA sequences that code for the same CDR3. This chain links TRBV7-9 with TRBJ2-7, with D possibly matching TRBD2 (5 bases). V gave up 5 bases and J gave up 3 bases, with 8 bases separating them. The germline CDR1 and CDR2 sequences are SEHNR and FQNEAQ (reference sequence). The CDR3 sequence is 12 residues long. The CDR3 DNA sequence: TGTGCCAGCAGCCCCGACTACTACGAGCAGTACTTC. Protein sequence: CASSPDYYEQYF.

DNA of the CDR3: TGTGCCAGCAGCTCGGGAGTAGGCACCGAGCAGTACTTC. This encodes CASSSGVGTEQYF. This rearrangement joins TRBV5-4 to TRBJ2-7; a possible D gene is TRBD2 (6 bases). Per the germline V gene, CDR1 is SGHNT and CDR2 is YYREEE (reference sequence). The ends were cut back, 3 bases at V and 6 bases at J, with 13 bases in the middle. The CDR3 runs to 13 residues.

The rearrangement joins TRBV14 to TRBJ2-1; D perhaps matches TRBD2 (5 bases). Trimming pared 2 bases from V and 0 bases from J, leaving 11 bases between. Germline CDR1 is SGHDN and CDR2 is FVKESK. This CDR3 has 16 residues. CDR3: CASSQLRELSYNEQFF. For the CDR3, the DNA is TGTGCCAGCAGCCAATTGAGGGAACTCTCCTACAATGAGCAGTTCTTC.

The chain's CDR3 is CASSPLAGAYNEQFF. CDR3 DNA sequence: TGTGCCAGTAGTCCCCTAGCGGGGGCTTACAATGAGCAGTTCTTC. V usage is TRBV19 and J usage is TRBJ2-1, with 10 bases that match TRBD2. The CDR3 runs 15 residues. V gave up 5 bases and J gave up 4 bases; unmatched junction bases: 5. Germline loops: CDR1 LNHDA, CDR2 SQIVND (reference sequence).

The chain uses TRBV2 and TRBJ2-7; D possibly corresponds to TRBD1 (5 bases). Germline CDR1 reads SNHLY; CDR2 reads FYNNEI. This CDR3 comprises 12 residues. Deletions cut 7 bases from V and 3 bases from J, with 10 bases between. The CDR3 reads CASMGQNYEQYF. CDR3 in DNA: TGTGCCAGCATGGGGCAGAACTACGAGCAGTACTTC.

This clone was observed once. The chain joins TRBV4-1 to TRBJ2-7; the D is unclear. Germline-derived CDR1 and CDR2 are MGHRA and YSYEKL. The CDR3 contains 15 residues. Deletions cut 3 bases from V and 2 bases from J, with 14 bases between. DNA for the CDR3: TGCGCCAGCAGCCACGCAGGAGACGGAGCCTACGAGCAGTACTTC. This gives the protein CASSHAGDGAYEQYF.

The V gene is TRBV11-1, the J gene TRBJ1-3; D unresolved. The ends were cut back, 3 bases at V and 7 bases at J, with 13 bases in the middle. The CDR3 has 14 residues. Germline-derived CDR1 and CDR2 are SGHAT and FQDESV (reference sequence). The CDR3 sequence: CASSFSSRMNTIYF. The CDR3 coding sequence is TGTGCCAGCAGCTTTAGCTCCCGAATGAACACCATATATTTT.